The 28 T cell receptor beta chains presented below share a single source sample, sequenced in a study of persistence of HIV-infected CD4 T cells. The stimulus was an HIV-1 Gag 15-mer peptide pool, about 1 ug/peptide/mL. CD40L/CD69 double-negative CD45RO-high memory CD4+ T cells were collected. The immunoSEQ assay was version 4, run in survey mode. Repertoires were generated with immunoSEQ multiplex PCR, while TCRdb's copy carries only in-frame clones and drops some. Here the sample spans about 40,000 clones, about 85% being singletons. These receptors' antigens are unknown. The input for sequencing was cultured CD4+ T cells from PBMCs, taken from a patient who received antiretroviral therapy. The receptors derive from an adult with HIV. The donor label of this sample is uncertain.

This sequence joins TRBV9 and TRBJ1-1; D is ambiguous. The CDR3 extends over 14 amino acids. CDR1 SGDLS and CDR2 YYNGEE come from the germline V gene. V was clipped by 1 base and J by 2 bases, with 9 bases between them. The CDR3 here is CASSVSGRNTEAFF. The CDR3 region has the DNA TGTGCCAGCAGCGTATCTGGCAGAAACACTGAAGCTTTCTTT.

The V and J genes are TRBV16 and TRBJ1-2; D is undetermined. V was shortened by 0 bases and J by 4 bases, with 9 bases between the two germline ends. The CDR3 is made up of 14 amino acids. Germline CDR1 KGHSY, CDR2 FQNENV. The DNA of the CDR3 is TGTGCCAGCAGCCAATCAGGCTGGGCCTATGGCTACACCTTC. Translated, it gives CASSQSGWAYGYTF.

The V and J genes are TRBV10-2 and TRBJ2-7; 11 bases map to TRBD1. CDR1 is WSHSY, CDR2 SAAADI, per germline. J lost 6 bases, V lost 7 bases, and 5 bases had no gene match. CDR3 size: 13 residues. CDR3 coding DNA: TGCGCCAGCATTGGACAGGGGGCTCGCGAGCAGTACTTC. Translating gives CASIGQGAREQYF.

J is TRBJ1-3 and V is TRBV6-4; possibly TRBD1 for D (5 bases). Germline V lookup: CDR1 MRHNA, CDR2 SNTAGT. Trimming pared 5 bases from V and 0 bases from J, leaving 20 bases between. The CDR3 contains 18 residues. The CDR3 DNA reads as TGTGCCAGCAGTAAGACCCCGGGACGGACCCTCTCTGGAAACACCATATATTTT. Its translation: CASSKTPGRTLSGNTIYF.

The chain uses TRBV6-5 and TRBJ2-7; TRBD1 or TRBD2 may be the D gene (5 bases each). The CDR3 loop spans 13 amino acids. V lost 6 bases, J lost 2 bases, and 11 bases lay in between. Germline values: CDR1 MNHEY, CDR2 SVGAGI. The CDR3 is CASRAEGTYEQYF. The CDR3, as DNA: TGTGCCAGCAGGGCCGAGGGGACCTACGAGCAGTACTTC.

V and J are TRBV6-5 and TRBJ1-2, with a possible D match to TRBD1 (6 bases). This CDR3 is built from 14 residues. V gave up 7 bases and J gave up 8 bases, with 20 bases separating them. Germline loops: CDR1 MNHEY, CDR2 SVGAGI. The CDR3 sequence is CASINTGYLIGYTF. CDR3 coding DNA: TGTGCCAGCATTAATACAGGGTACCTTATCGGCTACACCTTC.

CDR3 sequence reads: CASSRDRSYGYTF. The CDR3 DNA reads as TGTGCCAGCAGTCGGGACAGAAGCTATGGCTACACCTTC. The chain carries TRBV6-5 and TRBJ1-2; 7 bases are a match to TRBD1. The germline V gene encodes CDR1 MNHEY and CDR2 SVGAGI. Unmatched junction bases numbered 4, after V lost 5 bases and J lost 4 bases. The CDR3 has 13 residues.

This clone was seen only once. The chain links TRBV3-1 (or the pseudogene TRBV3-2) to TRBJ1-1, with D possibly TRBD1 on 6 matching bases. The germline V gene has CDR1 LGHDT and CDR2 YNNKEL (reference sequence). Trimming left V 2 bases short and J 1 base short, with 8 bases between. The CDR3 sequence is 14 residues long. The CDR3 is CASSQLQGNTEAFF. In nucleotides, the CDR3 is TGTGCCAGCAGCCAATTACAGGGGAACACTGAAGCTTTCTTT.

The chain joins TRBV5-5 to TRBJ2-7, with a tentative D call TRBD2 (5 bases). The CDR3 is 13 residues long. Germline-derived CDR1 and CDR2 are SGHKS and YYEKEE (reference sequence). Trimming stripped 5 bases from V and 3 bases from J, with 12 bases between. The CDR3 DNA is TGTGCCAGCAGGCTGGGTGAGGGCTACGAGCAGTACTTC. Translated: CASRLGEGYEQYF.

Written as DNA, the CDR3 is TGTGCCAGCAGTTTAGGACAGGGGGAAGGCTACACCTTC. Translating it yields CASSLGQGEGYTF. The rearrangement links TRBV28 to TRBJ1-2, with TRBD1 matching 10 bases. CDR1 and CDR2 from the germline V gene are MDHEN and SYDVKM. The junction had 2 bases not matched to a gene; V was cut back by 2 bases and J by 8 bases. The CDR3 loop spans 13 amino acids.

The chain carries TRBV6-1 and TRBJ2-1, with D possibly matching TRBD2 (5 bases). The CDR3 totals 14 residues. Trimming removed 0 bases at V and 4 bases at J, with 7 bases between. The germline V gene has CDR1 MNHNS and CDR2 SASEGT. CDR3 loop: CASSEAWTYNEQFF. The CDR3 DNA follows: TGTGCCAGCAGTGAAGCGTGGACTTACAATGAGCAGTTCTTC.

The chain couples TRBV7-9 to TRBJ1-4, with D tentatively TRBD1 (5 bases). The germline V and J ends were trimmed by 8 bases and 4 bases, with 14 bases remaining between them. From germline, CDR1 is SEHNR and CDR2 FQNEAQ (reference sequence). The length of the CDR3 is 14 residues. The CDR3: CASSVDRYNEKLFF. The DNA of the CDR3 is TGTGCCAGCTCCGTAGACAGATATAATGAAAAACTGTTTTTT.

The chain combines TRBV5-1 with TRBJ2-2, with no clear D. Trimming shortened V by 0 bases and J by 5 bases, and 5 bases separated the two germline ends. This CDR3 spans 13 amino acids. The V gene's germline CDR1 is SGHRS and CDR2 YFSETQ. The CDR3: CASSLGVTGELFF. CDR3 coding DNA: TGCGCCAGCAGCTTGGGGGTAACCGGGGAGCTGTTTTTT.

J is TRBJ1-4 and V is TRBV5-1, with D possibly being TRBD1 (5 bases). Per germline, CDR1 SGHRS and CDR2 YFSETQ. This CDR3 spans 15 amino acids. With 4 bases removed from V and 0 bases from J, the gap between germline ends came to 10 bases. The CDR3 DNA is TGCGCCAGCAGCCGCGGGGGGGCAACTAATGAAAAACTGTTTTTT. Its translation: CASSRGGATNEKLFF.

The rearrangement joins TRBV29-1 to TRBJ2-7; TRBD2 might be the D (5 bases). The length of the CDR3 is 12 residues. Germline V lookup: CDR1 SQVTM, CDR2 ANQGSEA. Trimming took 1 base from V and 6 from J, leaving 10 bases between them. The CDR3 sequence is CSVEVKRGEQYF. CDR3 DNA: TGCAGCGTTGAAGTGAAACGGGGCGAGCAGTACTTC.

This chain connects TRBV6-5 to TRBJ1-1; D call uncertain. CDR3 length: 14 amino acids. Trimming took off 6 bases at V and 2 bases at J, with 13 bases between the two ends. Germline CDR1 reads MNHEY; CDR2 reads SVGAGI. CDR3 DNA: TGTGCCAGCAGAGCTTTGCTCGGAAACACTGAAGCTTTCTTT. Translation gives CASRALLGNTEAFF.

The chain employs TRBV27 and TRBJ2-2; D is uncertain. Germline V gene data show CDR1 as MNHEY and CDR2 as SMNVEV (reference sequence). Between the trimmed V and J ends, which lost 3 bases and 1 base, there was a span of 12 bases. The CDR3 runs 16 residues. CDR3 loop: CASSLVTLLNTGELFF. The CDR3 bases are TGTGCCAGCAGTTTGGTCACACTCCTGAACACCGGGGAGCTGTTTTTT.

The CDR3 region is CASSPLGELFF. The CDR3 DNA reads TGTGCCAGCAGCCCCCTCGGGGAGCTGTTTTTT. The rearrangement uses TRBV7-2 and TRBJ2-2; D uncertain. With 5 bases removed from V and 7 bases from J, the gap between germline ends came to 5 bases. This CDR3 spans 11 amino acids. Per germline, CDR1 SGHTA and CDR2 FQGNSA.

This clone was counted between two and nine times. This chain uses TRBV9 with TRBJ2-1; perhaps D is TRBD1 or TRBD2 (5 bases each). The germline gives CDR1 SGDLS, CDR2 YYNGEE. V was pared by 4 bases and J by 11 bases, with 19 bases between. The CDR3 totals 14 residues. This chain's CDR3 is CASSSRPGPYQQFF. CDR3 sequence (DNA): TGTGCCAGCAGCTCCCGCCCGGGGCCCTATCAGCAGTTCTTC.

V and J are TRBV20-1 and TRBJ2-7; no firm D call. CDR1 DFQATT and CDR2 SNEGSKA come from the germline V gene (reference sequence). V dropped 3 bases and J dropped 1 base, with 10 bases sitting between them. The length of the CDR3 is 13 residues. For the CDR3, the DNA is TGCAGTGCTAGTCCCCGACCGTCCTACGAGCAGTACTTC. As protein: CSASPRPSYEQYF.

The rearrangement joins TRBV5-5 to TRBJ2-7; D might be TRBD1 (6 bases). CDR3 length: 15 amino acids. Germline V gene lookup returns CDR1 SGHKS and CDR2 YYEKEE (reference sequence). Trimming took 0 bases from V and 5 from J, leaving 15 bases between them. This CDR3 is CASSLGLTQGHEQYF. In DNA, the CDR3 is TGTGCCAGCAGCTTGGGGCTAACACAGGGCCACGAGCAGTACTTC.

V gene TRBV18 combines with J gene TRBJ2-1; D gene unclear. With 6 bases removed from V and 7 bases from J, the gap between germline ends came to 16 bases. Germline V gene sequence: CDR1 KGHSH, CDR2 LQKENI. This CDR3 region has 14 residues. In DNA form, the CDR3 reads TGTGCCAGCTCTCTCGAGACTGGTACGAATGAGCAGTTCTTC. This translates into CASSLETGTNEQFF. Full variable domain (missing parts from reference TRBV18 and TRBJ2-1): NAGVMQNPRHLVRRRGQEARLRCSPMKGHSHVYWYRQLPEEGLKFMVYLQKENIIDESGMPKERFSAEFPKEGPSILRIQQVVRGDSAAYFCASSLETGTNEQFFGPGTRLTVL.

The gene calls are TRBV7-8 and TRBJ1-2, with unresolved D. Germline CDR1 reads SGHVS; CDR2 reads FQNEAQ. V gave up 0 bases and J gave up 6 bases, with 8 bases separating them. There are 13 residues in the CDR3. CDR3 DNA: TGTGCCAGCAGCTTAGCGCTCGGGGATGGCTACACCTTC. It translates to CASSLALGDGYTF.

This clone was recorded a few times. The gene calls are TRBV18 and TRBJ2-1; TRBD2 is a possible D gene (5 bases). Germline CDR1 reads KGHSH; CDR2 reads LQKENI. Trimming took off 4 bases at V and 4 bases at J, with 5 bases between the two ends. The CDR3 extends over 12 amino acids. In DNA form, the CDR3 reads TGTGCCAGCTCACGCGGGTACAATGAGCAGTTCTTC. Residues: CASSRGYNEQFF.

The chain links TRBV7-7 to TRBJ2-2, with TRBD2 matching 8 bases. The CDR3 totals 16 residues. Germline V gene data show CDR1 as SSHAT and CDR2 as FNYEAQ (reference sequence). Trimming cost V 4 bases and J 4 bases; bases outside gene matches: 8. CDR3 amino acids: CASSSPGGGTTGELFF. As DNA, the CDR3 is TGTGCCAGCAGCTCCCCTGGCGGGGGGACCACCGGGGAGCTGTTTTTT.

V gene TRBV2 combines with J gene TRBJ2-7; D might be TRBD2 (6 bases). Trimming shortened V by 8 bases and J by 2 bases, and 16 bases separated the two germline ends. Germline V gene data show CDR1 as SNHLY and CDR2 as FYNNEI. The CDR3 contains 14 residues. As DNA, the CDR3 is TGTGCCAGCGGGGGGAGGCAGGGACCCTACGAGCAGTACTTC. This translates into CASGGRQGPYEQYF.

This clone was counted once. V and J are TRBV5-1 and TRBJ1-3; D is ambiguous. The V gene lost 0 bases and the J gene lost 2 bases, with 12 bases spanning the gap. Germline lookup yields CDR1 SGHRS and CDR2 YFSETQ. The CDR3 contains 16 residues. DNA for the CDR3: TGCGCCAGCAGCTTGGCGGACCGTTCACCTGGAAACACCATATATTTT. Its protein product is CASSLADRSPGNTIYF.

The J gene is TRBJ1-5, the V gene TRBV10-3; D perhaps matches TRBD1 (6 bases). CDR1 is ENHRY, CDR2 SYGVKD, per germline. This CDR3 comprises 15 residues. With 4 bases removed from V and 4 bases from J, the gap between germline ends came to 14 bases. In nucleotides, the CDR3 is TGTGCCATCAGTGCCTCAGGGGTGAGGAATCAGCCCCAGCATTTT. Protein: CAISASGVRNQPQHF.